This T cell receptor beta chain was found in a study of early T cells in non-severe SARS-CoV-2 infection. TCRdb processed the 5' RACE reads anew with MiXCR; each CDR3 protein has one entry. The sample carries some 80,000 distinct CDR3 sequences, less than 5.5% recorded once. V shed 5 bases and J shed 5 bases, with 10 bases lying between them. This CDR3 has 12 amino acids. Per the germline V gene, CDR1 is ENHRY and CDR2 is SYGVKD. This chain joins TRBV10-3 and TRBJ2-7; D call uncertain. Sequenced here: whole blood, sampled at baseline. The TCR originated in an adult who was a healthcare worker with PCR-confirmed SARS-CoV-2 infection or an uninfected control (not recorded which). CDR3 bases: TGTGCCATCAGTCTAGAGCCTCACGAGCAGTACTTC. Its translation: CAISLEPHEQYF.